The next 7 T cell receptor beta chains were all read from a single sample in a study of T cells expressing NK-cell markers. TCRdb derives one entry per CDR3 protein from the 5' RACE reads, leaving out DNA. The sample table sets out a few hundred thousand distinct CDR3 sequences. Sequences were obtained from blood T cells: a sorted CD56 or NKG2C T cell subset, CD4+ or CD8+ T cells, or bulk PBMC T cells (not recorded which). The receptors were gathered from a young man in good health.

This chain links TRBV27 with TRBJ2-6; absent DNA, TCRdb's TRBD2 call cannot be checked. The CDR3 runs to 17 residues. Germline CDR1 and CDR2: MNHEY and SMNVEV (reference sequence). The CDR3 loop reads CASSPQVAISGANVLTF.

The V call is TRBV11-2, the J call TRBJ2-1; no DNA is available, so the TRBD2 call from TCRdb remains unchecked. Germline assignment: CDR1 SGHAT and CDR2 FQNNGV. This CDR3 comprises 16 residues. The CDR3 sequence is CASSLVGTSGINEQFF.

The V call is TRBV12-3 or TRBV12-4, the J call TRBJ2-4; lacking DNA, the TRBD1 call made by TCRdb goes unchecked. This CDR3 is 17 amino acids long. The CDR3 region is CASASNLGVRTKNIQYF.

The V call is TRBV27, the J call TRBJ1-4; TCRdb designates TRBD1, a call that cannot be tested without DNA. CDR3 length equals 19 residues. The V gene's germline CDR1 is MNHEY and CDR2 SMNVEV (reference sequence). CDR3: CASSTPPRGQYVANEKLFF.

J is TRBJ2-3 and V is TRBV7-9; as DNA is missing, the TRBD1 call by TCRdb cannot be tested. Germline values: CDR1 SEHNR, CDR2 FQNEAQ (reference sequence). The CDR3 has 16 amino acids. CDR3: CASSLGPGQNTDTQYF. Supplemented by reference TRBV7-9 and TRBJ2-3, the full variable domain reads DTGVSQNPRHKITKRGQNVTFRCDPISEHNRLYWYRQTLGQGPEFLTYFQNEAQLEKSRLLSDRFSAERPKGSFSTLEIQRTEQGDSAMYLCASSLGPGQNTDTQYFGPGTRLTVL.

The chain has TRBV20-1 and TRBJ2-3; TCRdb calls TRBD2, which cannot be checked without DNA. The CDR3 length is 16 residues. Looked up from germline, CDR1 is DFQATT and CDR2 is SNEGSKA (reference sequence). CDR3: CSAINPGTRRTDTQYF.

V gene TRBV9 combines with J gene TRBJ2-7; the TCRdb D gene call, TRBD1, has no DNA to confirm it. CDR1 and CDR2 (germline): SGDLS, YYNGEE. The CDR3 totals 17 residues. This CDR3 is CASSASPTGASSYEQYF.